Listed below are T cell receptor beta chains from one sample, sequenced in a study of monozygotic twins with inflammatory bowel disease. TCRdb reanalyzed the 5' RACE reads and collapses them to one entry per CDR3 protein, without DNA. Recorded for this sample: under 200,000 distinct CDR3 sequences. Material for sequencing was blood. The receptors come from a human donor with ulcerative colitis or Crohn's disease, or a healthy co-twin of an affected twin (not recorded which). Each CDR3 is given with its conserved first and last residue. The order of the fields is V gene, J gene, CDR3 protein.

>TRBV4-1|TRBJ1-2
CASSQEDSTYNYGYTF
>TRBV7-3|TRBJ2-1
CASSRTGGPYNEQFF
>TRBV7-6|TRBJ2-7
CASSLEGLGTYEQYF
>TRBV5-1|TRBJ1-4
CASGAGMANEKLFF
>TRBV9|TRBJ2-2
CASSVVANTGELFF
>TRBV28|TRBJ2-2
CASSLPLANTGELFF
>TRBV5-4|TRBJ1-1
CASSHPWTGGNTEAFF
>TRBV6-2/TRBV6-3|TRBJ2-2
CASLGWQGTGELFF
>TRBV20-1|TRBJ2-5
CSARVQPYQETQYF
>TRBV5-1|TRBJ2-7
CASGLRPGQGHYEQYF
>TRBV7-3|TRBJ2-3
CASSVLAASTDTQYF
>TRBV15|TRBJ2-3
CATSRDWGPLSTDTQYF
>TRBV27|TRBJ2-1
CASSISSGSYNEQFF
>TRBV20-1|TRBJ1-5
CSASGTGQQPQHF
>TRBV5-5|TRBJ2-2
CASSKGTAPGELFF
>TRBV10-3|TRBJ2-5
CAIREDSQTQYF
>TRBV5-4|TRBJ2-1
CASSRTGTSLWAGQFF
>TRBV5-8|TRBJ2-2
CASQDPHSAYTGELFF
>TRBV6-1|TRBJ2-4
CASRTPRDRGRDIQYF
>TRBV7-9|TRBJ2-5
CASSSPRDNQETQYF
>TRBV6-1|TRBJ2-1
CASRSRREPNYNEQFF
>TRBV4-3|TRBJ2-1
CASSPGSLGDYSYNEQFF
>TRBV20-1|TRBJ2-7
CSAPKTGGFSGEQYF
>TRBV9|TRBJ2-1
CASSVDPSTSGKDEQFF
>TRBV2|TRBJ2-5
CASRSGPPETQYF
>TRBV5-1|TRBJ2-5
CASSRTSGAQETQYF
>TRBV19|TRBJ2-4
CASSIAGTSSPLNIQYF
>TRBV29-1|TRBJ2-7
CSVSTSGSNEQYF
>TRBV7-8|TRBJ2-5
CASSRRGAAIQETQYF
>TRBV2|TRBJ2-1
CAILFLGREQFF